The count of the clone carrying this TCR beta chain is one. The data belong to a study of cytomegalovirus exposure and HLA in healthy donors. Germline trimming cut 6 bases from V and 3 bases from J; bases unmatched to any gene: 8. The CDR3 spans 15 residues. Germline V gives CDR1 MNHEY, CDR2 SMNVEV (reference sequence). This table comes from immunoSEQ multiplex PCR, and its TCRdb copy is limited to in-frame clones, with some not included. Here the sample spans about 140,000 clones, approximately 82% being singletons. This TCR was sampled from a man aged 30-40 years in good health and CMV-seropositive. Sequencing was performed on PBMCs. This sequence joins TRBV27 and TRBJ2-7, with 10 bases aligning to TRBD1. The CDR3 region is CASSDGTGDGYEQYF. The CDR3 DNA reads TGTGCCAGCAGCGACGGGACAGGGGATGGCTACGAGCAGTACTTC.